This is a list of T cell receptor beta chains from one sample in a study of tumor-infiltrating lymphocytes in localized non-small cell lung cancer. The protocol was immunoSEQ multiplex PCR, while the TCRdb copy is restricted to in-frame clones and leaves out a portion. This table has about 12,000 clones, 80% to 85% appearing once. Sequencing was done on a sample of uninvolved lung tissue not adjacent to the tumor. The origin of the receptors is a human donor with non-small cell lung cancer. CDR3s include the opening cysteine and the closing phenylalanine or tryptophan. A D gene is named only where the DNA matches it firmly.

D	V	length	CDR3
TRBD1	TRBV7-2	18	CASSLVGRGRGMNTEAFF
TRBD1	TRBV30	15	CAWSVNRGPASEQFF
TRBD1	TRBV5-6	14	CASSSDRALSSYTF
TRBD1	TRBV2	13	CASSRTGDDGYTF
TRBD2	TRBV4-1	15	CASSQDNSGGNIQYF
-	TRBV19	15	CASSINAIGNYGYTF
-	TRBV2	14	CASSDGTPYNEQFF
-	TRBV7-7	13	CASSLGPRETQYF
-	TRBV5-1	18	CASSLLSGASSGANVLTF
-	TRBV7-2	12	CASRGERTPAFF
-	TRBV29-1	12	CSVGQEWGEQYF
-	TRBV9	14	CASSLQGITDTQYF
-	TRBV5-1	13	CASSRITGREQYF
-	TRBV4-3	15	CASSQDYGDNYGYTF
TRBD1	TRBV19	18	CASSPSVSRDRSFQPQHF
-	TRBV10-2	12	CASARSNEKLFF
-	TRBV6-5	15	CASSSPTGSQETQYF
-	TRBV10-3	15	CAISGGFSGGETQYF
-	TRBV4-1	16	CASSPSTGNSNQPQHF
TRBD1	TRBV7-7	15	CASSLRQGAGETQYF
-	TRBV6-5	15	CASRSSAAGTYGYTF
-	TRBV6-1	16	CASSENWNPTNEKLFF
-	TRBV25-1	10	CASIPYEQYF
-	TRBV28	14	CASSPQGRGSPLHF
-	TRBV21-1	21	CASRHRGGARELYQFNSPLHF
-	TRBV30	16	CAWSGWQGGPYNEQFF
-	TRBV2	12	CASRLTIDEQYF
TRBD2	TRBV4-1	18	CASSQRGTSGGSYNEQFF
TRBD1	TRBV29-1	15	CSVAPPGQGVNGYTF
TRBD1	TRBV5-4	14	CASSEGQGRETQYF
-	TRBV7-9	15	CASSSDKQAVYEQYF
-	TRBV20-1	10	CSAPDYGYTF
TRBD2	TRBV5-4	13	CASTDGREETQYF
-	TRBV10-3	14	CAISGVGNTGELFF
-	TRBV6-1	15	CASSEASRTNSPLHF
-	TRBV4-3	13	CASSQDTSPEAFF
TRBD1	TRBV2	10	CASSWDRVSF
-	TRBV5-8	15	CASSLEGLANYGYTF
-	TRBV7-8	17	CASLPGHRSGRNTEAFF
-	TRBV7-2	13	CASSPTINNEQFF
-	TRBV7-2	14	CASSSGHSNTEAFF
-	TRBV7-2	12	CASSLEAFEQYF
-	TRBV6-6	12	CASSVFRGGYTF
TRBD2	TRBV25-1	15	CASSDPGGGASEQFF
-	TRBV29-1	13	CSVRADEYSPLHF
TRBD1	TRBV6-4	15	CAMRNPGTDNSPLHF
-	TRBV6-1	13	CASSEYKGETQYF
TRBD2	TRBV9	15	CASSGGGREVDTQYF
-	TRBV19	14	CASSKTVSEQPQHF
TRBD1	TRBV5-6	18	CASSLDDRGRFLSGGYTF
-	TRBV18	11	CASSPGEGYTF
-	TRBV7-2	15	CASSPPGQGPRGYTF
-	TRBV7-9	11	CASSEARGYTF
-	TRBV7-2	13	CASSISGFSKQFF